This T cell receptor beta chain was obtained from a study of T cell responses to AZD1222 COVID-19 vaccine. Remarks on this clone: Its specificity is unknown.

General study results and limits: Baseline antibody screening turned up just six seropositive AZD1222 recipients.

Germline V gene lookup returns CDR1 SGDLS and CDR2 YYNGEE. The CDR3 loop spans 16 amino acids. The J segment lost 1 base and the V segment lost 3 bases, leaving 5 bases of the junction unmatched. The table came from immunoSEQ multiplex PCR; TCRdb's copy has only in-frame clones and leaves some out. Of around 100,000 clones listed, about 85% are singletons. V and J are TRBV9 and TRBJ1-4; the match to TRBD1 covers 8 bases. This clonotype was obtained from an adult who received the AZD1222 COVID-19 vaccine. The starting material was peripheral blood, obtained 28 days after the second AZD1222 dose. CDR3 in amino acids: CASSDSRGQTNEKLFF. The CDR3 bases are TGTGCCAGCAGCGATTCCAGGGGGCAAACTAATGAAAAACTGTTTTTT.